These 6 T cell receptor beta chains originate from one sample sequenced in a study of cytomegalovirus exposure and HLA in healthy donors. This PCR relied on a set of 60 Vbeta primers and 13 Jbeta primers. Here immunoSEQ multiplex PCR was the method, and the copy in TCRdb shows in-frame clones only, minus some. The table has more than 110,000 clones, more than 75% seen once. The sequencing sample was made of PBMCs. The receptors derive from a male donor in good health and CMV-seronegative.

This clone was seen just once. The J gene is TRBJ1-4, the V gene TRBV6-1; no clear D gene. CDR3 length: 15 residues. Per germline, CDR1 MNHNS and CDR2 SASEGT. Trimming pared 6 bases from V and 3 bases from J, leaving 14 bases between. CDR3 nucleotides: TGTGCCAGCAGGGAGGCCCCGTTGGCTAATGAAAAACTGTTTTTT. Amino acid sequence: CASREAPLANEKLFF.

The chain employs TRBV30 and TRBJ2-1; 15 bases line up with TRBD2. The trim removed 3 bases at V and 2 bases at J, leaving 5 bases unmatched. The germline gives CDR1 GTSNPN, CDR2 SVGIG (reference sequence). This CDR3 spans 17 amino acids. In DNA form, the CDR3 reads TGTGCCTGGAGGGGACTAGCGGGGGGCGGAGCCTACAATGAGCAGTTCTTC. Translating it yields CAWRGLAGGGAYNEQFF. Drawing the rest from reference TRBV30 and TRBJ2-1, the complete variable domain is SQTIHQWPATLVQPVGSPLSLECTVEGTSNPNLYWYRQAAGRGLQLLFYSVGIGQISSEVPQNLSASRPQDRQFILSSKKLLLSDSGFYLCAWRGLAGGGAYNEQFFGPGTRLTVL.

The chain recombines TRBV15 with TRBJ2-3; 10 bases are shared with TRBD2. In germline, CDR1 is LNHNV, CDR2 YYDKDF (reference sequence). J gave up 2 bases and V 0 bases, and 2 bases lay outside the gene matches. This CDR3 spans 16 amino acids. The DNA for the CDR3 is TGTGCCACCAGCAGAGATCTAGCGGGGGCCACAGATACGCAGTATTTT. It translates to CATSRDLAGATDTQYF.

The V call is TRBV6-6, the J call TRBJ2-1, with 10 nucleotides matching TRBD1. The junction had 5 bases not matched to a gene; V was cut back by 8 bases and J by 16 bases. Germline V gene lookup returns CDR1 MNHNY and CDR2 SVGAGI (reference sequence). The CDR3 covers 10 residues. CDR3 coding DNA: TGTGCCAGCCTCGGGACAGGGGAATTCTTC. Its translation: CASLGTGEFF.

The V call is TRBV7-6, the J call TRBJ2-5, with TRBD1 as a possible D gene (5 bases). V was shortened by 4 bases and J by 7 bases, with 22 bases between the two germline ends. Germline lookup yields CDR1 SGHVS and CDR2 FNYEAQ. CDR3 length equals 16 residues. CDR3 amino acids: CASSWGGQGALGTQYF. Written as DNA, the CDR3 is TGTGCCAGCAGCTGGGGTGGCCAGGGTGCCTTGGGGACCCAGTACTTC.

CDR3 nucleotide sequence: TGTGCCAGCAGTTTCCGGGGGGTGGACCACTACGAGCAGTACTTC. Translation: CASSFRGVDHYEQYF. V and J are TRBV28 and TRBJ2-7, with 7 bases that match TRBD2. The trim removed 3 bases at V and 3 bases at J, leaving 8 bases unmatched. This CDR3 has 15 amino acids. Germline V CDR1 and CDR2: MDHEN, SYDVKM.